Shown below are 27 T cell receptor beta chains from a single sample sequenced in a study of blood T cell repertoires in COVID-19. The data were produced by immunoSEQ multiplex PCR, yet TCRdb's version contains in-frame clones alone and is incomplete. The sample carries 55,000 to 90,000 clones, approximately 92% recorded once. Sequences were obtained from peripheral blood. The receptors originated from a human donor with active COVID-19. The donor label of this sample is uncertain.

The CDR3 DNA is TGTGCCAGAGGGACTAGCGGGGGATCTAGCACAGATACGCAGTATTTT. It codes for CARGTSGGSSTDTQYF. This chain joins TRBV5-4 and TRBJ2-3; 14 bases agree with TRBD2. The germline gives CDR1 SGHNT, CDR2 YYREEE (reference sequence). Trimming removed 8 bases from V and 0 bases from J; junction bases left unmatched: 5. This CDR3 is built from 16 residues.

This clone occurred once. Its ends do not fully match the called genes, so a read error is possible. The J gene is TRBJ2-2, the V gene TRBV7-2; 15 nucleotides match TRBD2. The CDR3 totals 21 residues. Germline V gives CDR1 SGHTA, CDR2 FQGNSA. For the CDR3, the DNA is TGTGCCAGCAGCCTAGCCCCTCCGGGACTAGCGGGAGGTTCGAACACCGGGGAGCTGTTTTTT. Its translation: CASSLAPPGLAGGSNTGELFF.

V and J are TRBV10-1 and TRBJ2-2; tentatively, D is TRBD1 (6 bases). Germline CDR1 reads WNHNN; CDR2 reads SYGVQD (reference sequence). CDR3 length: 14 amino acids. V was pared by 4 bases and J by 2 bases, with 8 bases between. Here the CDR3 DNA reads TGCGCCAGCAGTGGGGGACAAAACACCGGGGAGCTGTTTTTT. This encodes CASSGGQNTGELFF.

The V call is TRBV18, the J call TRBJ2-2, with 7 bases fitting TRBD1. V trimming: 2 bases; J trimming: 0 bases; junction bases outside the gene matches: 3. Germline V CDR1 and CDR2: KGHSH, LQKENI. The CDR3 runs 16 residues. CDR3 in amino acids: CASSPRTGANTGELFF. The CDR3 DNA sequence: TGTGCCAGCTCACCAAGGACAGGAGCGAACACCGGGGAGCTGTTTTTT.

The rearrangement uses TRBV19 and TRBJ2-1; TRBD2 aligns across 7 bases. Germline assignment: CDR1 LNHDA and CDR2 SQIVND (reference sequence). The CDR3 totals 18 residues. V lost 4 bases and J lost 0; bases outside the gene matches: 12. CDR3 in amino acids: CASSSSAFGGSSYNEQFF. Written as DNA, the CDR3 is TGTGCCAGTAGTAGTTCCGCCTTTGGCGGGAGCTCCTACAATGAGCAGTTCTTC.

V is TRBV3-1 (or the pseudogene TRBV3-2) and J is TRBJ2-7, with TRBD1 as a possible D gene (6 bases). V gave up 5 bases and J gave up 1 base, with 9 bases separating them. Germline-derived CDR1 and CDR2 are LGHDT and YNNKEL (reference sequence). The CDR3 spans 13 residues. The CDR3 loop is CASSRGGSYEQYF. The CDR3 DNA sequence: TGTGCCAGCAGCAGAGGGGGATCCTACGAGCAGTACTTC.

This clone was seen more than once but under ten times. The chain joins TRBV28 to TRBJ2-3, with 9 bases fitting TRBD2. V was pared by 6 bases and J by 0 bases, with 4 bases of the junction left unmatched. The CDR3 totals 15 residues. Germline V gene sequence: CDR1 MDHEN, CDR2 SYDVKM. CDR3 loop: CASSRSGGSTDTQYF. DNA for the CDR3: TGTGCCAGCAGCCGTAGCGGGGGCAGCACAGATACGCAGTATTTT.

The rearrangement links TRBV15 to TRBJ2-7; 10 positions match TRBD2. V lost 5 bases and J lost 6; bases outside the gene matches: 13. Germline V lookup: CDR1 LNHNV, CDR2 YYDKDF (reference sequence). The CDR3 has 16 residues. The CDR3 DNA sequence: TGTGCCACCAGCGGAGTCGAGCTAGCGGGAGATGCCGAGCAGTACTTC. It specifies CATSGVELAGDAEQYF.

The rearrangement links TRBV19 to TRBJ2-5; D gene unclear. The germline CDR1 and CDR2 sequences are LNHDA and SQIVND (reference sequence). Trimming stripped 6 bases from V and 3 bases from J, with 17 bases between. CDR3 length equals 15 residues. The CDR3, as DNA: TGTGCCAGTAGCGCGGCGACGAGACCTGAAGAGACCCAGTACTTC. This encodes CASSAATRPEETQYF. Using reference TRBV19 and TRBJ2-5 for the parts outside the CDR3, the full variable domain is DGGITQSPKYLFRKEGQNVTLSCEQNLNHDAMYWYRQDPGQGLRLIYYSQIVNDFQKGDIAEGYSVSREKKESFPLTVTSAQKNPTAFYLCASSAATRPEETQYFGPGTRLLVL.

This chain connects TRBV29-1 to TRBJ2-1; 7 nucleotides align to TRBD2. J was trimmed by 10 bases and V by 2 bases; bases with no gene match: 8. This CDR3 comprises 13 residues. Germline V gives CDR1 SQVTM, CDR2 ANQGSEA. The CDR3 DNA reads as TGCAGCGTTGAAAGCGCTAGCGGCGGGGAGCAGTTCTTC. It translates to CSVESASGGEQFF.

The J gene is TRBJ2-5, the V gene TRBV28; 8 bases align to TRBD1. This CDR3 contains 15 residues. The ends lost 6 bases at V and 2 bases at J; junction bases unmatched: 8. Germline CDR1 is MDHEN and CDR2 is SYDVKM. This CDR3 reads CASRTGTGQQETQYF. DNA for the CDR3: TGTGCCAGCAGAACCGGGACAGGTCAGCAAGAGACCCAGTACTTC.

The genes are TRBV7-9 and TRBJ2-7; TRBD2 matches 8 bases. The length of the CDR3 is 15 residues. Germline assignment: CDR1 SEHNR and CDR2 FQNEAQ (reference sequence). Unmatched junction bases numbered 9, after V lost 6 bases and J lost 2 bases. The CDR3 sequence: CASSPFGRGPYEQYF. The CDR3 coding sequence is TGTGCCAGCAGTCCCTTCGGGAGGGGCCCCTACGAGCAGTACTTC.

V and J are TRBV5-6 and TRBJ2-7; TRBD2 aligns across 14 bases. V lost 5 bases, J lost 0 bases, and 4 bases stayed unmatched. Germline-derived CDR1 and CDR2 are SGHDT and YYEEEE. The CDR3 is 16 amino acids. CDR3 region: CASRTGLAGASYEQYF. In DNA form, the CDR3 reads TGTGCCAGCAGAACGGGACTAGCGGGGGCCTCCTACGAGCAGTACTTC.

The chain employs TRBV5-6 and TRBJ1-2, with D possibly being TRBD1 (5 bases). This CDR3 has 16 amino acids. Germline values: CDR1 SGHDT, CDR2 YYEEEE. Trimming cost V 3 bases and J 6 bases, with 21 bases left between them. Here the CDR3 DNA reads TGTGCCAGCAGCTCGACGCCGGGACTATTTTATCATGGCTACACCTTC. Protein sequence: CASSSTPGLFYHGYTF.

The gene calls are TRBV6-2 or TRBV6-3 and TRBJ1-5; a possible D gene is TRBD1 (6 bases). CDR1 and CDR2 (germline): MNHEY, SVGEGT. The CDR3 runs to 15 residues. The V end was cut by 2 bases, the J end by 2 bases, with 10 bases between. In nucleotides, the CDR3 is TGTGCCAGCAGTTACGCGGGGGGGCGCAATCAGCCCCAGCATTTT. Its translation: CASSYAGGRNQPQHF.

The chain combines TRBV12-5 with TRBJ2-1; TRBD1 might be the D (5 bases). The germline gives CDR1 LGHNT, CDR2 FRNRAP. The V gene lost 7 bases and the J gene lost 6 bases, with 10 bases spanning the gap. This CDR3 region has 12 residues. Written as DNA, the CDR3 is TGTGCTAGTGCCGGGCAGGGCAATGAGCAGTTCTTC. Translated: CASAGQGNEQFF.

The chain carries TRBV28 and TRBJ2-7; a weak D match, TRBD2 (6 bases). Germline V CDR1 and CDR2: MDHEN, SYDVKM. The CDR3 is 16 amino acids. With 7 bases removed from V and 0 bases from J, the gap between germline ends came to 19 bases. This CDR3 is CASTTPGGGISYEQYF. CDR3 DNA sequence: TGTGCCAGCACCACTCCCGGAGGCGGGATCTCCTACGAGCAGTACTTC. The full variable domain, in which reference TRBV28 and TRBJ2-7 provide the parts outside the CDR3, is DVKVTQSSRYLVKRTGEKVFLECVQDMDHENMFWYRQDPGLGLRLIYFSYDVKMKEKGDIPEGYSVSREKKERFSLILESASTNQTSMYLCASTTPGGGISYEQYFGPGTRLTVT.

The chain employs TRBV4-3 and TRBJ1-2; 8 positions match TRBD1. CDR3 length: 16 amino acids. Per the germline V gene, CDR1 is LGHNA and CDR2 is YSLEER. V trimming: 0 bases; J trimming: 4 bases; junction bases outside the gene matches: 7. DNA of the CDR3: TGCGCCAGCAGCCAAGAGATGCCAGGGGGCGGCTATGGCTACACCTTC. Its translation: CASSQEMPGGGYGYTF.

The genes are TRBV12-3 or TRBV12-4 and TRBJ2-7, with D perhaps TRBD1 (5 bases). The CDR3 contains 13 residues. V was clipped by 5 bases and J by 2 bases, with 10 bases between them. The CDR3 sequence is CASSPAGTYEQYF. CDR3 DNA: TGTGCCAGCAGTCCCGCAGGGACCTACGAGCAGTACTTC.

The CDR3 here is CASSSRQGAQPQHF. CDR3 nucleotides: TGTGCCAGCAGTTCCCGACAGGGGGCCCAGCCCCAGCATTTT. The chain uses TRBV6-5 and TRBJ1-5; TRBD1 agrees at 10 bases. In germline, CDR1 is MNHEY, CDR2 SVGAGI. The CDR3 contains 14 residues. V lost 4 bases to trimming and J lost 7 bases; unmatched junction nucleotides: 4.

The chain combines TRBV28 with TRBJ1-1, with D unclear. This CDR3 has 16 amino acids. CDR1 is MDHEN, CDR2 SYDVKM, per germline. V was shortened by 7 bases and J by 0 bases, with 18 bases between the two germline ends. The CDR3 DNA is TGTGCCAGCACCCCGAGGGCGAGGAGGATGAACACTGAAGCTTTCTTT. Amino acids: CASTPRARRMNTEAFF.

The J gene is TRBJ1-2, the V gene TRBV20-1; no reliable D call. V dropped 6 bases and J dropped 1 base, with 6 bases sitting between them. CDR1 DFQATT and CDR2 SNEGSKA come from the germline V gene (reference sequence). The CDR3 has 11 residues. CDR3 in DNA: TGCAGTGCCTCTAATAACTATGGCTACACCTTC. It specifies CSASNNYGYTF.

This clone was seen ten or more times. Within the sample, other DNA sequences also encode this same CDR3. This chain joins TRBV4-1 and TRBJ2-1, with 10 bases matching TRBD2. In germline, CDR1 is MGHRA, CDR2 YSYEKL. Unmatched junction bases numbered 4, after V lost 1 base and J lost 4 bases. The CDR3 extends over 16 amino acids. The CDR3 sequence is CASSQVGAGGYNEQFF. CDR3 bases: TGCGCCAGCAGCCAAGTAGGAGCGGGAGGGTACAATGAGCAGTTCTTC.

This sequence joins TRBV21-1 and TRBJ1-5; the table gives TRBD1 as D, unverified against the DNA. TRBV21-1 is flagged as a pseudogene. The CDR3 loop spans 17 amino acids. For the CDR3, the DNA is TGTGCCAGCAGCAAAAAAAAGGACGGGACAGGGCATCAGCCCCAGCATTTT. Amino acid sequence: CASSKKKDGTGHQPQHF.

CDR3 coding DNA: TGTGCCACAATCCCGGGACAGCTAAACACCGGGGAGCTGTTTTTT. Residues: CATIPGQLNTGELFF. The rearrangement joins TRBV19 to TRBJ2-2; 7 bases fit TRBD1. The CDR3 contains 15 residues. Germline loops: CDR1 LNHDA, CDR2 SQIVND (reference sequence). V lost 10 bases to trimming and J lost 2 bases; unmatched junction nucleotides: 10. The entire variable domain, with the rest obtained from reference TRBV19 and TRBJ2-2, is as follows: DGGITQSPKYLFRKEGQNVTLSCEQNLNHDAMYWYRQDPGQGLRLIYYSQIVNDFQKGDIAEGYSVSREKKESFPLTVTSAQKNPTAFYLCATIPGQLNTGELFFGEGSRLTVL.

The J gene is TRBJ2-1, the V gene TRBV28, with 9 nucleotides matching TRBD2. V shed 2 bases and J 4 bases; nucleotides not matched to a gene: 3. The CDR3 has 15 residues. Germline CDR1 MDHEN, CDR2 SYDVKM. For the CDR3, the DNA is TGTGCCAGCAGTTTAACACTAGCGGGTTACAATGAGCAGTTCTTC. Its protein is CASSLTLAGYNEQFF.

The chain recombines TRBV27 with TRBJ2-7, with TRBD2 as a possible D gene (6 bases). The CDR3 is made up of 14 amino acids. Between the trimmed V and J ends, which lost 4 bases and 5 bases, there was a span of 15 bases. CDR1 is MNHEY and CDR2 is SMNVEV in the germline V gene (reference sequence). The CDR3: CASSWGTGKNEQYF. The CDR3 nucleotides are TGTGCCAGCAGTTGGGGGACTGGAAAAAACGAGCAGTACTTC.